This section outlines one TCR beta chain sequence together with its context. In the original analysis: Amplification of reference gene primers was used by the study to estimate nucleated cell counts. The repertoire was sequenced with immunoSEQ multiplex PCR; TCRdb's copy has only in-frame clones and lacks some. V and J calls and clone size follow that table, whereas D and trimming were derived from the DNA. The sample shows about 200,000 clones, roughly nine tenths of them seen only once. While infection was still active, Seattle patients were enrolled and then followed longitudinally. The sample originates from a study of blood T cell repertoires in COVID-19. Overall study: Acute and convalescent COVID-19 samples came from the United States, Italy and Spain. PBMCs, B-cell-depleted T cells, or T cells provided the cDNA or gDNA that made up the material.

The V end lost 5 bases, the J end lost 0 bases, and 13 bases lay between the germline ends. Germline V gene lookup returns CDR1 SGHTA and CDR2 FQGNSA. The CDR3 covers 15 residues. This TCR was sampled from a woman aged 50 to 65 with COVID-19, enrolled during active disease. The specimen was peripheral blood. The chain recombines TRBV7-2 with TRBJ1-1; unclear D gene. CDR3 protein: CASSPEVVVNTEAFF. The CDR3 nucleotides are TGTGCCAGCAGCCCGGAGGTTGTAGTGAACACTGAAGCTTTCTTT.